Reported below is one TCR beta chain. Antigen: not known. The junction had 9 bases not matched to a gene; V was cut back by 2 bases and J by 4 bases. The CDR3 has 17 residues. Germline V gene lookup returns CDR1 MGHDK and CDR2 SYGVNS. Primers: 60 Vbeta forward and 13 Jbeta reverse. Profiled with immunoSEQ multiplex PCR; TCRdb holds only in-frame clones, not every one. The sample has around 190,000 clones; roughly 81% are singletons. The sample comes from a study of cytomegalovirus exposure and HLA in healthy donors. Study-wide findings and caveats: Listed as cytomegalovirus-associated were 150 to 200 TCR beta chains. Diagnosis of cytomegalovirus status made by the classifier reportedly showed high specificity and sensitivity. Reportedly, HLA-A and HLA-B alleles of most subjects were accurately predicted from TCR beta.

The chain joins TRBV25-1 to TRBJ1-2; 11 bases line up with TRBD1. Sequencing used PBMCs. The receptor's source is a woman aged 30 to 39 in good health and CMV-seropositive. CDR3 residues: CASSEIGTGGLIYGYTF. The CDR3 DNA reads as TGTGCCAGCAGTGAAATTGGGACAGGGGGGCTGATCTATGGCTACACCTTC.